Sequencing of this TCR beta chain was carried out in a study of T cell responses to AZD1222 COVID-19 vaccine. Study-level information: Second doses that came at about 4 or about 12 weeks were put together.

Only in-frame clones appear in the TCRdb table, and some are missing; sequencing was by immunoSEQ multiplex PCR. The repertoire consists of around 60,000 clones, with around 90% occurring once and the leading ten covering approximately 4.9%. The CDR3 has 14 amino acids. Germline assignment: CDR1 LNHDA and CDR2 SQIVND (reference sequence). The ends lost 7 bases at V and 4 bases at J; junction bases unmatched: 8. Study outcomes and limitations: White British donors predominated, females outnumbered males, and clonal diversity was possibly underestimated. Per reports, nearly half of all spike-specific TCRs target regions that are unmutated in variants. Just a handful of people given AZD1222 tested seropositive at baseline.

In this sample, this clone turned up once. Its matching antigen is unknown. The sequences come from peripheral blood, collected on day 0 of AZD1222 vaccination. This TCR came from an adult in good health. The genes are TRBV19 and TRBJ1-2; 8 positions match TRBD1. CDR3 DNA sequence: TGTGCCAGTATCAAGGACAGGGACAGCTATGGCTACACCTTC. Translating gives CASIKDRDSYGYTF.